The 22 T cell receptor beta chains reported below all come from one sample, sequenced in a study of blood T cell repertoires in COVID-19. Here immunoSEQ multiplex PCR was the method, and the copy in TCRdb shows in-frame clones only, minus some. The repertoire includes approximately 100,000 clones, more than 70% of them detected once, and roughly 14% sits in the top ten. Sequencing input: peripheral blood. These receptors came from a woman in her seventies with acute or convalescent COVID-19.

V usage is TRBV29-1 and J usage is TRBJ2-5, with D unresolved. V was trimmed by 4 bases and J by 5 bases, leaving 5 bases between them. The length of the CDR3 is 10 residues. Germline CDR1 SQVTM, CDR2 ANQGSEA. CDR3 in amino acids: CSVVRETQYF. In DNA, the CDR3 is TGCAGCGTTGTGCGTGAGACCCAGTACTTC.

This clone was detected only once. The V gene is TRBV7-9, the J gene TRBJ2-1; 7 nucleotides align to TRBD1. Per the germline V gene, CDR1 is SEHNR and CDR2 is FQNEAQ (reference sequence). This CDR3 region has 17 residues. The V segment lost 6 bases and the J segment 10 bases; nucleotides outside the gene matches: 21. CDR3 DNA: TGTGCCAGCAGTTCACCGGCGGAACAGGGGCCTCCGTGGGAGCAGTTCTTC. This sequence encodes CASSSPAEQGPPWEQFF.

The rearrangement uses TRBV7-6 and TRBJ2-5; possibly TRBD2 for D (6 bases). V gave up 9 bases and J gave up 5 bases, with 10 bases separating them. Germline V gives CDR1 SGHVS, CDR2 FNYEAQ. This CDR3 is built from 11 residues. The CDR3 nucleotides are TGTGCCAGTGAGGCGGGGGAGACCCAGTACTTC. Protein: CASEAGETQYF.

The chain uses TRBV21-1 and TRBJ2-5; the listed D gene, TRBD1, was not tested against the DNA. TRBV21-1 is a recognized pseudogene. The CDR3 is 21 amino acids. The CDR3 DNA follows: TGTGCCAGCAGCAAACGATTCCGAGGGGACAGAAAAGTAGGGTACCAAGAGACCCAGTACTTC. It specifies CASSKRFRGDRKVGYQETQYF.

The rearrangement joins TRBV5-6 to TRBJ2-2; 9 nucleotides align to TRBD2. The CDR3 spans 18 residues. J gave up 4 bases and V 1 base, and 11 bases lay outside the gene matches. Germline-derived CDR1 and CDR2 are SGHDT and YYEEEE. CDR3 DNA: TGTGCCAGCAGCTTGTTAGCGGGAGTTTTCGGCGGCACCGGGGAGCTGTTTTTT. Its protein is CASSLLAGVFGGTGELFF.

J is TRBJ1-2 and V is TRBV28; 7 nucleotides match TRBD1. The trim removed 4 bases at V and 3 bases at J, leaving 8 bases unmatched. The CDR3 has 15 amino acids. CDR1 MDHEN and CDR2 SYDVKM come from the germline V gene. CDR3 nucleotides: TGTGCCAGCAGTTCCAATCCGACAGGGTACTATGGCTACACCTTC. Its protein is CASSSNPTGYYGYTF.

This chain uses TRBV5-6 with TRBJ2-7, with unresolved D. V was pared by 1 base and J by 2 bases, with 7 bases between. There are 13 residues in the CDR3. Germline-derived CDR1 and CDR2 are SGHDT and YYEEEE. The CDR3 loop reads CASSLRQAYEQYV. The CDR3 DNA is TGTGCCAGCAGCTTGAGGCAGGCCTACGAGCAGTACGTC.

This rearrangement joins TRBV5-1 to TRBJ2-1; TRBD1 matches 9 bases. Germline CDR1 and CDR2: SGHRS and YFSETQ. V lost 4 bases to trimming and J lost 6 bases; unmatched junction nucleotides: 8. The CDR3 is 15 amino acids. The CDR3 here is CASSNPGTGINEQFF. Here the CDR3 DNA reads TGCGCCAGCAGCAACCCCGGGACAGGGATCAATGAGCAGTTCTTC.

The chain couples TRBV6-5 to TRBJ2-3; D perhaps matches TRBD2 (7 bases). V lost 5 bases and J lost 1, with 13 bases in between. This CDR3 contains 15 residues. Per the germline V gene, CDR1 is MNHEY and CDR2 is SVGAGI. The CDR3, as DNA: TGTGCCAGCAGTCCCCGAGGGGGGGGCACAGATACGCAGTATTTT. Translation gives CASSPRGGGTDTQYF.

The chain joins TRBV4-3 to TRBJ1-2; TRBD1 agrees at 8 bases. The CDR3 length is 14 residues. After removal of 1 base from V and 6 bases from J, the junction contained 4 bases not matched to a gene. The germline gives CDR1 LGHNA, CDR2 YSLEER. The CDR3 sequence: CASSQAQGAHGYTF. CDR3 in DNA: TGCGCCAGCAGCCAAGCGCAGGGGGCGCATGGCTACACCTTC.

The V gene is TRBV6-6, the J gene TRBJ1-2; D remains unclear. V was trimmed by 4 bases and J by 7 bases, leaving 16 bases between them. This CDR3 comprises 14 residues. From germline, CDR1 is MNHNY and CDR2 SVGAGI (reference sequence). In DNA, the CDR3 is TGTGCCAGCAGTTCGGACGGGAAGCTATCTGGCTACACCTTC. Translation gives CASSSDGKLSGYTF.

The CDR3 nucleotides are TGTGCCAGCAGTTTATCAGGGGGAGAAGACGTATATACGCAGTATTTT. It specifies CASSLSGGEDVYTQYF. The chain joins TRBV28 to TRBJ2-3; TRBD1 agrees at 7 bases. Trimming at V came to 1 base and at J to 7 bases, leaving 11 bases not matched to a gene. Germline V gene sequence: CDR1 MDHEN, CDR2 SYDVKM. The CDR3 is 16 amino acids.

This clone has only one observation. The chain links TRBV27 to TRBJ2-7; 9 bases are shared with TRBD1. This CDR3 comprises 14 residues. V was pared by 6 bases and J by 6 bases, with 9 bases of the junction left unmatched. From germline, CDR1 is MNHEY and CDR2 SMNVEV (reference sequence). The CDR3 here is CASSQSGTGREQYV. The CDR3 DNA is TGTGCCAGCAGCCAATCGGGGACAGGGCGCGAGCAGTACGTC.

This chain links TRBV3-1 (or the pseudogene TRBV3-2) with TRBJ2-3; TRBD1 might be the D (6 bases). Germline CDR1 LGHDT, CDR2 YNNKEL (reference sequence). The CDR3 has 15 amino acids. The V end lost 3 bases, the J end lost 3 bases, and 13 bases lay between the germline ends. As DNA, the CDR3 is TGTGCCAGCAGCCAGCGCAGGGGCCAAACAGATACGCAGTATTTT. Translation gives CASSQRRGQTDTQYF.

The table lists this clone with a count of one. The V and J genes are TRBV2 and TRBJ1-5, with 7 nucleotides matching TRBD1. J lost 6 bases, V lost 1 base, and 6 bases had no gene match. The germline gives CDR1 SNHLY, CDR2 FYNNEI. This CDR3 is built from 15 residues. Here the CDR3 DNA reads TGTGCCAGCAGTGAAGACAGGGGAAGGGGTCAGCCCCAGCATTTT. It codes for CASSEDRGRGQPQHF.

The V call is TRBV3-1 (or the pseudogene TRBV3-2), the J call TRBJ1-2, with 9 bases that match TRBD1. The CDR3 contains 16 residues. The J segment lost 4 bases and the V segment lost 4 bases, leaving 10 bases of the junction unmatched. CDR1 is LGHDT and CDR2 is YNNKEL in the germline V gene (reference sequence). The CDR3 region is CASSPLLTGGGYGYTF. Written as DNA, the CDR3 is TGTGCCAGCAGCCCCCTCCTGACAGGGGGAGGCTATGGCTACACCTTC.

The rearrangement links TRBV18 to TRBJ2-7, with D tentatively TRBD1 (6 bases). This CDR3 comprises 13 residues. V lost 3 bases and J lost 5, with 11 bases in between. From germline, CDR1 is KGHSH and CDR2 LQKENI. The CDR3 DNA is TGTGCCAGCTCACCGCAGGGGAGCCACGAGCAGTACGTC. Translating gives CASSPQGSHEQYV.

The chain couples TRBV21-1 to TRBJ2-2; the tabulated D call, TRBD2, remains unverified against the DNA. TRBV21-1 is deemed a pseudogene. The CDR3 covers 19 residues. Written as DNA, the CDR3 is TGTGCCAGCACCGATGAAACTAGCGGAAGCTTGAAGAAAACCGGGGAGCTGTTTTTT. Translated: CASTDETSGSLKKTGELFF.

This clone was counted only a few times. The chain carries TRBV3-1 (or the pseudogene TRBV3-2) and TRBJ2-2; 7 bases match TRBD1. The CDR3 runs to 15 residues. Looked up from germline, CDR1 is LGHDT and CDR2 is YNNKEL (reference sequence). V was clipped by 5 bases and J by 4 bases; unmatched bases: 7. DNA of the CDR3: TGTGCCAGCAGCACCCACAGGGGCGGCACCGGGGAGCTGTTTTTT. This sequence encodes CASSTHRGGTGELFF.

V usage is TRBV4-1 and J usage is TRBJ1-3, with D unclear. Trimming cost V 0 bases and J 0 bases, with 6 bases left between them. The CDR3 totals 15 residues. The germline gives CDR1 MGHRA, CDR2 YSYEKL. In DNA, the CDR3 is TGCGCCAGCAGCCAAGAGGGCCGCTCTGGAAACACCATATATTTT. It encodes CASSQEGRSGNTIYF.

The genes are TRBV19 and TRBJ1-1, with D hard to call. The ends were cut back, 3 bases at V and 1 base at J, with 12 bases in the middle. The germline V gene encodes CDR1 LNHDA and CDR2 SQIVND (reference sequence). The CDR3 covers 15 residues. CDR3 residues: CASSIYRPGNTEAFF. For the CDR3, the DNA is TGTGCCAGTAGTATTTACCGCCCGGGGAACACTGAAGCTTTCTTT.

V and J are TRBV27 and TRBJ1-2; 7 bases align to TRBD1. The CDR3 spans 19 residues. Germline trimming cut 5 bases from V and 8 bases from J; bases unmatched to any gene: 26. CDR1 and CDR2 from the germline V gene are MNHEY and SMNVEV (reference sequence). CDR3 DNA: TGTGCCAGCAGTCCGCAGAAACGACACTACAGGGGTGATTCGAGAGGCTACACCTTC. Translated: CASSPQKRHYRGDSRGYTF.